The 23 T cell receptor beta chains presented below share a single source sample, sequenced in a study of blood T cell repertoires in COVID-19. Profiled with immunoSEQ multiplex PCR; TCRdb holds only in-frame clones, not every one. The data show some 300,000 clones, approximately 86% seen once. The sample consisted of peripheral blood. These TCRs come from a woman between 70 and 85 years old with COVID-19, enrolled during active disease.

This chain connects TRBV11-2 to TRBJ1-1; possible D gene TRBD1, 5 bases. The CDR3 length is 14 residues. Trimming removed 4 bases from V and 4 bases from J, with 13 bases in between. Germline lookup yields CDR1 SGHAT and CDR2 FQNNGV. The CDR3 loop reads CASSSGGASTEAFF. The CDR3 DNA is TGTGCCAGCAGCTCCGGGGGAGCGAGCACTGAAGCTTTCTTT.

In DNA form, the CDR3 reads TGTGCCAGCAGTTTTGGAGGGGGCATGGACTATGGCTACACCTTC. It yields the protein CASSFGGGMDYGYTF. The chain employs TRBV28 and TRBJ1-2; 7 bases agree with TRBD1. This CDR3 is 15 amino acids long. Trimming took 3 bases from V and 3 from J; bases not matched to a gene: 7. CDR1 is MDHEN and CDR2 is SYDVKM in the germline V gene.

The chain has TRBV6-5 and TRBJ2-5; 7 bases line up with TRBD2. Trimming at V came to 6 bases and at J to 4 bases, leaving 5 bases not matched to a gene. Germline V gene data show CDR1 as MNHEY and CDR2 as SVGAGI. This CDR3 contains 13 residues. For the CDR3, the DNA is TGTGCCAGCAGGAGGACGGGGGGAGAGACCCAGTACTTC. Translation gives CASRRTGGETQYF.

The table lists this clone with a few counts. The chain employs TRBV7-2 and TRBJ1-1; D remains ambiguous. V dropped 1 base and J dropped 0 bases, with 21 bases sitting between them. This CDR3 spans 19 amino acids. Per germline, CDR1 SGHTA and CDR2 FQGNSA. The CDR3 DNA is TGTGCCAGCAGCTTAGTGTCTTCGGCACTAGTACGGATGAACACTGAAGCTTTCTTT. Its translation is CASSLVSSALVRMNTEAFF.

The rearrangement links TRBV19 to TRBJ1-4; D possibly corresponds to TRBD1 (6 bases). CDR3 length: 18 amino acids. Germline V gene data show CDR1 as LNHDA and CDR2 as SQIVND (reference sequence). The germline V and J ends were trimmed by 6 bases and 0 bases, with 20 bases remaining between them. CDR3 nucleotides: TGTGCCAGTAGGCGTCCGATCGGGACACATGCAACTAATGAAAAACTGTTTTTT. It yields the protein CASRRPIGTHATNEKLFF. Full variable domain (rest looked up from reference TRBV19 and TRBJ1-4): DGGITQSPKYLFRKEGQNVTLSCEQNLNHDAMYWYRQDPGQGLRLIYYSQIVNDFQKGDIAEGYSVSREKKESFPLTVTSAQKNPTAFYLCASRRPIGTHATNEKLFFGSGTQLSVL.

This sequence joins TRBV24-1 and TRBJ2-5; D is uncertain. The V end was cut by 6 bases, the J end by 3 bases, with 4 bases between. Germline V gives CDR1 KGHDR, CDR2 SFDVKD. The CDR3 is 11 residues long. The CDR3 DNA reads TGTGCCACCAGTACAAAAGAGACCCAGTACTTC. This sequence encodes CATSTKETQYF.

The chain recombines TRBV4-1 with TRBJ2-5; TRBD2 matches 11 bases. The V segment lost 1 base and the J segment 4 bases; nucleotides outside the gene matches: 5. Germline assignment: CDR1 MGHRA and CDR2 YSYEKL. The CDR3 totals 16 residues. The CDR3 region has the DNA TGCGCCAGCAGCCAAGTGGGTCTAGCGGGGGGAGAGACCCAGTACTTC. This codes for CASSQVGLAGGETQYF.

The CDR3, as DNA: TGTGCCAGCAGCTTAGGGTTTGCCAGGCGCGCAGATACGCAGTATTTT. Amino acids: CASSLGFARRADTQYF. The chain has TRBV7-2 and TRBJ2-3; no definite D call. V was trimmed by 1 base and J by 4 bases, leaving 15 bases between them. This CDR3 is 16 amino acids long. Germline CDR1 reads SGHTA; CDR2 reads FQGNSA.

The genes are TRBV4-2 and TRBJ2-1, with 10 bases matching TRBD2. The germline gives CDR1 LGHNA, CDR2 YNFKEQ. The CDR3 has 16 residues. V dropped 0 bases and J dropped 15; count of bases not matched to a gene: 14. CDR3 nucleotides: TGTGCCAGCAGCCAAGATCTGGCTAGCGGGGGTGCGGGGCGGTTCTTC. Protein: CASSQDLASGGAGRFF.

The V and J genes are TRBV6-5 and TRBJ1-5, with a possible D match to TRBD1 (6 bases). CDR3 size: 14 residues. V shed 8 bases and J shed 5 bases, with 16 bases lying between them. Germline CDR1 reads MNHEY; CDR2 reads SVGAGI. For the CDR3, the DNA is TGTGCCAGCGCTCTAGGGGGGGCGGATCAGCCCCAGCATTTT. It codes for CASALGGADQPQHF.

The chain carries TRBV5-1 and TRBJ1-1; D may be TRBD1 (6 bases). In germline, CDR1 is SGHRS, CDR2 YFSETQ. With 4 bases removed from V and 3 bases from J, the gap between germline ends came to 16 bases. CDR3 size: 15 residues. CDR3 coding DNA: TGCGCCAGCAGCCCGCAAGGGGGATCGGACACTGAAGCTTTCTTT. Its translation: CASSPQGGSDTEAFF.

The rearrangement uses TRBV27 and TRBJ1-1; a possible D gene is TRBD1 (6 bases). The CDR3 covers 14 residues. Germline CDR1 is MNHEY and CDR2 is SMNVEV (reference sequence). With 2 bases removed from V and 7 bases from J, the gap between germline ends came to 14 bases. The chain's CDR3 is CASSLRGAPSEAFF. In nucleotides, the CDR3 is TGTGCCAGCAGTTTACGGGGGGCCCCAAGTGAAGCTTTCTTT.

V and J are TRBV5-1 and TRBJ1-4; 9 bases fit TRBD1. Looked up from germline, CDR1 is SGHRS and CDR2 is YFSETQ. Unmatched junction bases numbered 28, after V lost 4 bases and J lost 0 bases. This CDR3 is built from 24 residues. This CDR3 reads CASSNQPGTGQVLNRSATNEKLFF. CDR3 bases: TGCGCCAGCAGCAACCAACCCGGGACAGGGCAGGTCCTTAATAGGAGCGCAACTAATGAAAAACTGTTTTTT.

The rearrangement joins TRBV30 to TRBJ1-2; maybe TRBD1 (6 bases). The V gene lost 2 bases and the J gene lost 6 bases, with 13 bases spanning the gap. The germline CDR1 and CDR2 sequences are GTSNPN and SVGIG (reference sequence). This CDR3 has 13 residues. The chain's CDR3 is CAWSPGRGDGYTF. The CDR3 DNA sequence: TGTGCCTGGAGTCCCGGGAGGGGGGATGGCTACACCTTC.

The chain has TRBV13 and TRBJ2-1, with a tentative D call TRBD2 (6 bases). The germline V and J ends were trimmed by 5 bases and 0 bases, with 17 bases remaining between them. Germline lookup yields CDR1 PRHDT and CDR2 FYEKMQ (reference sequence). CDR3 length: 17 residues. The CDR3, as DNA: TGTGCCAGCAGCGCCGCTCTCCGGGGGAGCTCCTACAATGAGCAGTTCTTC. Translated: CASSAALRGSSYNEQFF.

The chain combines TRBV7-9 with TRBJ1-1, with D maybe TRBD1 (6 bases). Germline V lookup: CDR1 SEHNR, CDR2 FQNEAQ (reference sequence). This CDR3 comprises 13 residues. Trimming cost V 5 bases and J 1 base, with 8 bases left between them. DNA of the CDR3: TGTGCCAGCAGCCAGGACAGGAACACTGAAGCTTTCTTT. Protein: CASSQDRNTEAFF.

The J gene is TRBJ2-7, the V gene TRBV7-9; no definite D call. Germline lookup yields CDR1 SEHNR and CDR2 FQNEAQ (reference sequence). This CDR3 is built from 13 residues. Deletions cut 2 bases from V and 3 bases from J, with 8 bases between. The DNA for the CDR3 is TGTGCCAGCAGCTTAACTCCGGGCTACGAGCAGTACTTC. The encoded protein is CASSLTPGYEQYF. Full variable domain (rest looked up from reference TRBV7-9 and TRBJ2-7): DTGVSQNPRHKITKRGQNVTFRCDPISEHNRLYWYRQTLGQGPEFLTYFQNEAQLEKSRLLSDRFSAERPKGSFSTLEIQRTEQGDSAMYLCASSLTPGYEQYFGPGTRLTVT.

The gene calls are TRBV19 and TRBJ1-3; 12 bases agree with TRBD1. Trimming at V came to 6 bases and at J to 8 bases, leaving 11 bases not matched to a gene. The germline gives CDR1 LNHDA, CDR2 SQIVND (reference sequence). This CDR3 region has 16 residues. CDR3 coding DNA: TGTGCCAGTAGCTACTCCGGGACAGGGGGCAGTGACACCATATATTTT. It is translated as CASSYSGTGGSDTIYF.

CDR3 DNA: TGTGCCAGCAGCCAAGATAGACCTAGCGGGGGGTTAAGGAACGAGCAGTACTTC. Its protein is CASSQDRPSGGLRNEQYF. The chain carries TRBV14 and TRBJ2-7; 11 nucleotides line up with TRBD2. Germline CDR1 is SGHDN and CDR2 is FVKESK. The CDR3 length is 18 residues. With V trimmed by 0 bases and J by 5 bases, 12 bases remained unmatched. Full variable domain (outside the CDR3, taken from reference TRBV14 and TRBJ2-7): EAGVTQFPSHSVIEKGQTVTLRCDPISGHDNLYWYRRVMGKEIKFLLHFVKESKQDESGMPNNRFLAERTGGTYSTLKVQPAELEDSGVYFCASSQDRPSGGLRNEQYFGPGTRLTVT.

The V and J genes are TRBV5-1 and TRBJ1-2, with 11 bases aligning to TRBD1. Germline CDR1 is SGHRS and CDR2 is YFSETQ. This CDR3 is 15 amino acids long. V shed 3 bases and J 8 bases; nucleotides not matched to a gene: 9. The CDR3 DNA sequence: TGCGCCAGCAGCTGGGGACAGGGGGAGGTTCAAGGCTACACCTTC. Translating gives CASSWGQGEVQGYTF.

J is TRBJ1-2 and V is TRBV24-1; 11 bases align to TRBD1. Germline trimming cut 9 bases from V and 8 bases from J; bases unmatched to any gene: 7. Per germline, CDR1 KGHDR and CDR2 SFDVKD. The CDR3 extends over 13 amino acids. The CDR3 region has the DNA TGTGCCACCCGCCCGGGACAGGGGGGAGGCTACACCTTC. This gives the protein CATRPGQGGGYTF.

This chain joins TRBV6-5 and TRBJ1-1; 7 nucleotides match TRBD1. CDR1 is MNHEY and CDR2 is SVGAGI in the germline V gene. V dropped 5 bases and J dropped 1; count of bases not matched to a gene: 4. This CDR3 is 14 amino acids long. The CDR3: CASSPGQENTEAFF. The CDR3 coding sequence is TGTGCCAGCAGTCCCGGACAGGAGAACACTGAAGCTTTCTTT.

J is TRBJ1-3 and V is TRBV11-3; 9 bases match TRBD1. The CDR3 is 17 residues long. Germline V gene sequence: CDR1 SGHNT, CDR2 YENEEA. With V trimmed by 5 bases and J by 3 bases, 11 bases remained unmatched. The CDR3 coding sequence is TGTGCCAGCAGCCCTGGGACAGGGAAAGAGGGTGGAAACACCATATATTTT. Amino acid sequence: CASSPGTGKEGGNTIYF.